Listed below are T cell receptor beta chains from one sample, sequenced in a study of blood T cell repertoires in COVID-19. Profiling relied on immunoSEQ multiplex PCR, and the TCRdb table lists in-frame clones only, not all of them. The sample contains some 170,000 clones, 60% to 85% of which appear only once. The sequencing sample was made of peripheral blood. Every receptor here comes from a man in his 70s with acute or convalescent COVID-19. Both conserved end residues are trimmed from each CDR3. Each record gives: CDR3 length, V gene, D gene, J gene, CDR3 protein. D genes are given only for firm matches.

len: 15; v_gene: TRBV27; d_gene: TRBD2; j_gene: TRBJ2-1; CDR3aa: ASSPISGRVGVNEQF
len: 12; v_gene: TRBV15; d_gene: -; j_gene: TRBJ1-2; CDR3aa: ATSRAGSQYGYT
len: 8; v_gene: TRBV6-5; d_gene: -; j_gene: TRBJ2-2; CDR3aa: ASNFGELF
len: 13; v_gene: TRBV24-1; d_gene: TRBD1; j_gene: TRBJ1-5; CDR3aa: ATSDRDRGFQPQH
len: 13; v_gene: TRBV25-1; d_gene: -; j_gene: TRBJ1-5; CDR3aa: ASSDSRTDNQPQH
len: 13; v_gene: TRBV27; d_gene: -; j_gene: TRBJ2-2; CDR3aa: ASSLGIGNTGELF
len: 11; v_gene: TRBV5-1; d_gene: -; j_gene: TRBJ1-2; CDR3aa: ASSRGTLYGYT
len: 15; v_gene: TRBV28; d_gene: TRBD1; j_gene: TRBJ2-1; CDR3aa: ASRPTRDRSSYNEQF
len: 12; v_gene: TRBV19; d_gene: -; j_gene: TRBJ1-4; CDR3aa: ASSIGRGNEKLF
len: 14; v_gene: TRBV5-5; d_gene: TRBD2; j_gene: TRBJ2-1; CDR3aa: ASTSARTSGSYEQF
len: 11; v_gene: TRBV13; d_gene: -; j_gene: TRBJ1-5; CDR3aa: ASSSQGNQPQH
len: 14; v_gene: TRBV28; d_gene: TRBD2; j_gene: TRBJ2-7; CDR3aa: ASSLTSGRVSYEQY
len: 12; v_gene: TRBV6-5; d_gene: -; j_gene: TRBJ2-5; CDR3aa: ASSYGGAKETQY
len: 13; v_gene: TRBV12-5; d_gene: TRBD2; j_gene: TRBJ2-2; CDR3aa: ASGWLLAGTGELF
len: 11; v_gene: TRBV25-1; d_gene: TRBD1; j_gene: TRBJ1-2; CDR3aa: ASSGDRLGGYT
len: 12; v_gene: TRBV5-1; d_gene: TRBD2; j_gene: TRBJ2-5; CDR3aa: ASSLERGLETQY
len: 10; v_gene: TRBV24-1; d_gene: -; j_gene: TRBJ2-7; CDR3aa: ATSEDASEQY
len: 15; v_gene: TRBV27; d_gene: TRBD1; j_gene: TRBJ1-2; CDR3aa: ASSPGTGEVLGGGYT
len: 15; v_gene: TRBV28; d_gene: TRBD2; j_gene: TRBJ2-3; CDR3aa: ASEASGRGGKTDTQY
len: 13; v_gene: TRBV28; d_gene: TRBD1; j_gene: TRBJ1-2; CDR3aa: ASSLGDRGDYGYT
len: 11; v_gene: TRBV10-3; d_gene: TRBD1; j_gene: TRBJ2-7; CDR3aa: ATGQGVYYEQY
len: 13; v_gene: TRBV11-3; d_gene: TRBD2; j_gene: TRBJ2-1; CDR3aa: ASSPRTSGYNEQF
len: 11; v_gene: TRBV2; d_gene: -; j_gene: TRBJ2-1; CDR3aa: ASSADRGNEQF
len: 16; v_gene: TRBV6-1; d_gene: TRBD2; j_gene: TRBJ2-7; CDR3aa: ASSGGLAGATGPYEQY
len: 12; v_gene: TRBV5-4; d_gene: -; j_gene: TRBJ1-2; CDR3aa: ASSRTGEGSGYT
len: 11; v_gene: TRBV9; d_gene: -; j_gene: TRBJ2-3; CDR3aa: ASSGSGTDTQY